These 8 T cell receptor beta chains were all obtained from the same sample, sequenced in a study of blood T cell repertoires in COVID-19. TCRdb keeps only in-frame clones here, not all; method: immunoSEQ multiplex PCR. This sample has 330,000 or so clones, with roughly 87% found just once. The sample consisted of PBMCs or T cells enriched from blood (not recorded which). Every receptor here comes from a woman under 40 who had recovered from COVID-19.

This clone was picked up one time. The chain uses TRBV19 and TRBJ2-2; D is unresolved. The V and J ends lost 8 bases and 4 bases respectively, with 5 bases between them. Germline lookup yields CDR1 LNHDA and CDR2 SQIVND (reference sequence). This CDR3 is 11 amino acids long. The CDR3 nucleotides read TGTGCCAGTTCTCTCACCGGGGAGCTGTTTTTT. It encodes CASSLTGELFF.

The chain is built from TRBV27 and TRBJ1-5; the D gene is possibly TRBD1 (6 bases). Trimming took 6 bases from V and 4 from J, leaving 10 bases between them. The CDR3 has 13 amino acids. Germline V gene data show CDR1 as MNHEY and CDR2 as SMNVEV (reference sequence). The CDR3 DNA sequence: TGTGCCAGCAGCCCTAGGGGGAATCAGCCCCAGCATTTT. This codes for CASSPRGNQPQHF.

The V gene is TRBV5-6, the J gene TRBJ2-3, with 12 bases lining up with TRBD2. V was pared by 3 bases and J by 2 bases, with 1 base of the junction left unmatched. CDR3 size: 15 residues. Germline values: CDR1 SGHDT, CDR2 YYEEEE. The CDR3 DNA follows: TGTGCCAGCAGCTCTAGCGGGGGGGCCACAGATACGCAGTATTTT. This sequence encodes CASSSSGGATDTQYF.

The CDR3, as DNA: TGTGCCAGCAGCTTGGGAACAGGAGGGGTAATGAACACTGAAGCTTTCTTT. As protein: CASSLGTGGVMNTEAFF. The V gene is TRBV5-8, the J gene TRBJ1-1, with TRBD1 as a possible D gene (5 bases). The V gene's germline CDR1 is SGHTS and CDR2 YDEGEE. There are 17 residues in the CDR3. V dropped 0 bases and J dropped 0 bases, with 15 bases sitting between them.

V gene TRBV4-2 combines with J gene TRBJ2-4; D is unclear. The CDR3 totals 13 residues. The germline V and J ends were trimmed by 0 bases and 8 bases, with 8 bases remaining between them. Germline V gene lookup returns CDR1 LGHNA and CDR2 YNFKEQ. The CDR3 sequence is CASSQEDSDIQYF. CDR3 in DNA: TGTGCCAGCAGCCAAGAAGATTCGGACATTCAGTACTTC.

This chain connects TRBV15 to TRBJ1-2, with D possibly TRBD1 on 5 matching bases. Germline CDR1 LNHNV, CDR2 YYDKDF (reference sequence). The CDR3 runs to 15 residues. With 5 bases removed from V and 4 bases from J, the gap between germline ends came to 17 bases. The CDR3 DNA follows: TGTGCCACCAGCCTAACCAGGGAAACCTCCTATGGCTACACCTTC. As protein: CATSLTRETSYGYTF.

The gene calls are TRBV19 and TRBJ2-2; 12 bases agree with TRBD1. Germline CDR1 LNHDA, CDR2 SQIVND (reference sequence). Trimming cost V 3 bases and J 7 bases; bases outside gene matches: 12. This CDR3 is built from 18 residues. The CDR3 DNA sequence: TGTGCCAGTAGTATCGGGGGACAGGGGGCGCGGAAAGGCGGGGAGCTGTTTTTT. Translated: CASSIGGQGARKGGELFF.

The V call is TRBV6-2 or TRBV6-3, the J call TRBJ1-1, with a tentative D call TRBD1 (6 bases). The CDR3 loop spans 13 amino acids. The germline CDR1 and CDR2 sequences are MNHEY and SVGEGT. V was cut by 1 base and J by 8 bases, with 11 bases left in between. The CDR3 loop reads CASSYLQGGEAFF. The CDR3 DNA reads as TGTGCCAGCAGTTACTTACAGGGCGGAGAAGCTTTCTTT.